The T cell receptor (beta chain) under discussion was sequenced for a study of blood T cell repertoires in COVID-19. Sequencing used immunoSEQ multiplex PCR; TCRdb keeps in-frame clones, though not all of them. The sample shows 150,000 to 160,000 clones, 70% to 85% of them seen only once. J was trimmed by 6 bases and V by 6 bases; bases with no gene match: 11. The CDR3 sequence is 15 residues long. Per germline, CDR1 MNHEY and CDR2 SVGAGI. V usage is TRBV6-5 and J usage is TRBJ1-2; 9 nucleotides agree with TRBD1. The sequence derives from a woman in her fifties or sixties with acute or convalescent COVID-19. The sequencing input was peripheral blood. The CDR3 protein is CASRLTLDRGHGYTF. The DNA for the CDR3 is TGTGCCAGCAGACTTACTTTGGACAGGGGCCATGGCTACACCTTC.